Listed here is a single TCR beta chain. Its antigen remains unidentified. The input lacks base qualities; no much larger clone sits a single base away. This sample was included in a study of sequential checkpoint blockade in melanoma (dated by TCRdb to between 2017 and 2020). General notes on the study: Using 1:1 randomization, the trial assigned patients either to first-line nivolumab followed by ipilimumab (arm A) or to ipilimumab followed by nivolumab (arm B). Maintenance nivolumab came after both trial sequences.

Via the germline V gene, CDR1 is SGDLS and CDR2 YYNGEE. Trimming leaves V shorter by 5 bases and J shorter by 2 bases, with the junction holding 14 bases beyond the gene matches. From its cysteine to its phenylalanine, the CDR3 spans 17 amino acids. This entry keeps only the CDR3 DNA: 51 bases, framed from base 1. TCRbeta CDR3 regions were immunosequenced from genomic DNA with the immunoSEQ Assay. Before high-throughput sequencing, genomic DNA was amplified using bias-controlled multiplex PCR. The original methods were these. To quantify the absolute abundance of each unique TCRbeta CDR3 region, the sequences were collapsed and filtered. Clonality was defined as 1 minus Pielou's evenness and was calculated using productive rearrangements only. Clones with significantly greater frequencies in on-treatment versus baseline samples were identified using a previously published method. As stored in TCRdb, this immuneACCESS dataset retains in-frame rearrangements with V and J assigned. A fraction of the clones does not appear; measured against another copy, unresolved V genes explain less than half of the discrepancy, and the remainder lacks a known reason. V and J calls and clone size are as listed in that table; D and trimming were resolved from the DNA. This sample has 21,000 or so clones in its table, and roughly 80% of those were observed once. Over 9.5% of the sample comes from the top ten.

Broad study findings and their caveats: Larger, independent patient cohorts are needed to validate the response-prediction model that combines TCR metrics and mutation burden.

This specimen's treatment or condition label, per the study, means: randomized to nivolumab then ipilimumab (arm A) or the reverse (arm B). None of the patients in the trial had previously been given DNA-damaging chemotherapy. A FACS Aria II flow cytometer was used to sort live CD3+CD8+ cells that were negative for CD19 and CD56 from thawed PBMCs. Samples were obtained from patients with melanoma enrolled in CheckMate 064, a randomized, open-label phase II trial of sequential checkpoint blockade. Peripheral blood mononuclear cells were collected by leukapheresis, purified using Ficoll-Paque, and frozen in human serum containing around 9.8% DMSO. Immediately after sorting, the purity of sorted blood CD3+CD8+ cells was verified to be >98%, after which DNA was extracted.

This TCR came from a human donor with melanoma. The sample in question was CD8+ T cells sorted from blood (inferred from file names), obtained from a patient given nivolumab and ipilimumab in sequence. The rearranged chain carries TRBV9 and TRBJ2-3; 7 central nucleotides agree with TRBD1. The bases are TGTGCCAGCAGTGCCGGGACAGCTCGTCGGAACACAGATACGCAGTATTTT. Its amino acids are CASSAGTARRNTDTQYF.